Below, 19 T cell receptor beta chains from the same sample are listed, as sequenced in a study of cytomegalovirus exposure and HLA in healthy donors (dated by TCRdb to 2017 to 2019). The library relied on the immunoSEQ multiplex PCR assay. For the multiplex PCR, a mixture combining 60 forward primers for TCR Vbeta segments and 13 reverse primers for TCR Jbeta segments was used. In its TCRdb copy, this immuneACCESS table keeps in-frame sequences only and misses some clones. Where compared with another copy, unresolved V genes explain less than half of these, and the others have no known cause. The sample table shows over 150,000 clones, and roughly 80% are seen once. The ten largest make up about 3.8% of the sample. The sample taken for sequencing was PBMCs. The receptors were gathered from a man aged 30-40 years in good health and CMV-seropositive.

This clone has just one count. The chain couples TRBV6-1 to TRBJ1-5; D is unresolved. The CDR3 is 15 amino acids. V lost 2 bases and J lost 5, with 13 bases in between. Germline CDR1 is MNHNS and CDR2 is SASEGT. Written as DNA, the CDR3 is TGTGCCAGCAGTGAAACTCTGAACCTCTATCAGCCCCAGCATTTT. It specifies CASSETLNLYQPQHF.

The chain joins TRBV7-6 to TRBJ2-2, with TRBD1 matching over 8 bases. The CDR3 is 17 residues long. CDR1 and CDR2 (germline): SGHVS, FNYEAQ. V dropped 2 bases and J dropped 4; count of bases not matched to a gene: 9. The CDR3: CASSLPDRGGGTGELFF. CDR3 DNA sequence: TGTGCCAGCAGCTTACCCGACAGGGGAGGTGGCACCGGGGAGCTGTTTTTT.

This CDR3 reads CASSPTGQGTYEQYF. The CDR3 DNA follows: TGTGCCAGCAGCCCTACCGGCCAGGGGACCTACGAGCAGTACTTC. V and J are TRBV27 and TRBJ2-7; D possibly corresponds to TRBD1 (6 bases). CDR1 is MNHEY and CDR2 is SMNVEV in the germline V gene (reference sequence). This CDR3 comprises 15 residues. Trimming took off 6 bases at V and 2 bases at J, with 17 bases between the two ends.

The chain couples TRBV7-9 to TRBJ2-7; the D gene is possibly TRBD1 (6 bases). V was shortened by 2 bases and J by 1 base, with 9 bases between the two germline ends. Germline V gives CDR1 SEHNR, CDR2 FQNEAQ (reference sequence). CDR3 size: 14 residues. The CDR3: CASSLNQGSYEQYF. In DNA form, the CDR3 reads TGTGCCAGCAGCTTAAACCAGGGGTCCTACGAGCAGTACTTC.

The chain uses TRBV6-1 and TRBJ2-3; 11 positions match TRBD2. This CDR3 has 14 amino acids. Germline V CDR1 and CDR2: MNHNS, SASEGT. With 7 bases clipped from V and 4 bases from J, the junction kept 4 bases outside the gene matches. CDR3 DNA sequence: TGTGCCAGCATTAGCGGGGGGGCGTCAGATACGCAGTATTTT. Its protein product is CASISGGASDTQYF.

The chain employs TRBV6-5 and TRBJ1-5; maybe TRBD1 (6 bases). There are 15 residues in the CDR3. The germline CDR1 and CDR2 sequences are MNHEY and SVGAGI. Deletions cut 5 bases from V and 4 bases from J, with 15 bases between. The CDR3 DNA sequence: TGTGCCAGCAGTCTAACACAGGGATGGAATCAGCCCCAGCATTTT. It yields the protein CASSLTQGWNQPQHF.

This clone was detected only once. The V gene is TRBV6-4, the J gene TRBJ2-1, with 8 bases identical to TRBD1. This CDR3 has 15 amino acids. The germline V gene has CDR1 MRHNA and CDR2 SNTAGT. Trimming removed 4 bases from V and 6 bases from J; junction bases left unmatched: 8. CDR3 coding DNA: TGTGCCAGCAGTGTTGCAGGACAGGGCTCCAATGAGCAGTTCTTC. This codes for CASSVAGQGSNEQFF.

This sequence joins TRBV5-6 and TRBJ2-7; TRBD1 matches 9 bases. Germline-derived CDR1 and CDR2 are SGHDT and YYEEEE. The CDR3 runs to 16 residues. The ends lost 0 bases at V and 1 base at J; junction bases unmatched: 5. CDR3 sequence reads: CASSLEGTGRSYEQYF. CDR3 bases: TGTGCCAGCAGCTTGGAAGGGACAGGGAGGTCCTACGAGCAGTACTTC.

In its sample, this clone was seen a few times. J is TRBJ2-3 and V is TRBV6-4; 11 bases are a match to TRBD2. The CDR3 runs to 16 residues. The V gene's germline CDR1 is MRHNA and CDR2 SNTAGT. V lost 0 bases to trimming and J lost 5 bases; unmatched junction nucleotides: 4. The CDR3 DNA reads TGTGCCAGCAGTGACTCAGTAGCGGGGGGGCAAGATACGCAGTATTTT. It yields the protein CASSDSVAGGQDTQYF.

CDR3 in DNA: TGTGCCAGCAGTGTAACAGGGGACGAGCAGTACTTC. Encoded protein: CASSVTGDEQYF. The rearrangement uses TRBV28 and TRBJ2-7, with TRBD1 matching 7 bases. V was clipped by 5 bases and J by 5 bases; unmatched bases: 3. The CDR3 extends over 12 amino acids. Germline V gene sequence: CDR1 MDHEN, CDR2 SYDVKM.

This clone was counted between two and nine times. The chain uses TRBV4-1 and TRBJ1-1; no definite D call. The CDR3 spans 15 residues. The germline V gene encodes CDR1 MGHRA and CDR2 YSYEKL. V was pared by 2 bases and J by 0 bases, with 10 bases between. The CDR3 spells CASSQLLYLNTEAFF. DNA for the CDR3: TGCGCCAGCAGCCAATTACTCTATCTGAACACTGAAGCTTTCTTT.

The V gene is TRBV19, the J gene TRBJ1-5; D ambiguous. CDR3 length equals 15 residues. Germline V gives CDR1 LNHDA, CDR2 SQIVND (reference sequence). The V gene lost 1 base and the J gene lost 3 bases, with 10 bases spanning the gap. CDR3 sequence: CASSIGREVNQPQHF. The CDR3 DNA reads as TGTGCCAGTAGTATAGGAAGGGAGGTCAATCAGCCCCAGCATTTT.

CDR3 nucleotides: TGCGCCAGCAGCTTGGATCCGTACGGCAGGGTGGGGGAGACCCAGTACTTC. Translating it yields CASSLDPYGRVGETQYF. V usage is TRBV5-1 and J usage is TRBJ2-5; tentative D call: TRBD1 (5 bases). Germline lookup yields CDR1 SGHRS and CDR2 YFSETQ. The CDR3 spans 17 residues. V was trimmed by 0 bases and J by 5 bases, leaving 20 bases between them.

CDR3 DNA sequence: TGCGCCAGCAGTGACGACAGAACCTACGAGCAGTACTTC. Translation gives CASSDDRTYEQYF. The genes are TRBV10-2 and TRBJ2-7, with a weak D call TRBD1 (5 bases). This CDR3 contains 13 residues. Trimming took off 3 bases at V and 2 bases at J, with 8 bases between the two ends. Germline values: CDR1 WSHSY, CDR2 SAAADI.

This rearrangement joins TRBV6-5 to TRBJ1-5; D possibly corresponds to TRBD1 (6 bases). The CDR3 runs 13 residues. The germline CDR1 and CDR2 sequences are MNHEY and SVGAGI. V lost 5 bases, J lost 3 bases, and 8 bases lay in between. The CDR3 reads CASSRDINQPQHF. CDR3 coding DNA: TGTGCCAGCAGTAGGGACATCAATCAGCCCCAGCATTTT.

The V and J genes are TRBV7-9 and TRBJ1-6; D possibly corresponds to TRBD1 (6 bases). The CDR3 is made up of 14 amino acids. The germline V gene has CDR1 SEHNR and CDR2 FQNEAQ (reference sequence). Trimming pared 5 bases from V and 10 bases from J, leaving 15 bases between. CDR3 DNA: TGTGCCAGCAGCCCACAGGGAGGGAGCTCACCCCTCCACTTT. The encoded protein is CASSPQGGSSPLHF.

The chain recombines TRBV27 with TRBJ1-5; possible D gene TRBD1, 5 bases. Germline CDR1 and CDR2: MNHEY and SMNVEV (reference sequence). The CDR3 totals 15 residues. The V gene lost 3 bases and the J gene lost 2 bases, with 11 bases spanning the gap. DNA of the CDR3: TGTGCCAGCAGTTTGGGCAGGGATGGCAATCAGCCCCAGCATTTT. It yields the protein CASSLGRDGNQPQHF.

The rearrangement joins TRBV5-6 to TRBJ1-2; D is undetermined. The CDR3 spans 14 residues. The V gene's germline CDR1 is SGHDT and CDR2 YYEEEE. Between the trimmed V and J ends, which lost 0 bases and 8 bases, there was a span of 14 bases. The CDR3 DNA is TGTGCCAGCAGCTTGGTTATGGCAGGAAGAGGCTACACCTTC. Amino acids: CASSLVMAGRGYTF.

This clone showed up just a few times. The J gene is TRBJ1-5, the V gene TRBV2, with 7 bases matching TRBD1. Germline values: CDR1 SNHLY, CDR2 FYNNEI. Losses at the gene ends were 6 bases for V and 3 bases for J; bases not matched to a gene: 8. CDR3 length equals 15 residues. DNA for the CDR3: TGTGCCAGCAGAAGGGACAGCACCTCCAATCAGCCCCAGCATTTT. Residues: CASRRDSTSNQPQHF.